These T cell receptor beta chains were read from a single sample in a study of post-analysis software for immune sequencing data. One entry per CDR3 protein results from TCRdb running MiXCR on the PCR reads. This table holds about 560,000 distinct CDR3 sequences, around 47% found once. Sequenced input: blood. These receptors were taken from a girl between 10 and 17 years old with multiple sclerosis. The CDR3 runs from the conserved cysteine through the conserved F or W. A D gene is named only where the DNA matches it firmly. The size entry is marked missing in some rows and otherwise reads once, few, many or a size class.

V,J,size,length,D,DNA,CDR3
TRBV12-3/TRBV12-4,TRBJ2-7,many,12,NA,TGTGCCAGCAGTCCGACTAGAAACGAGCAGTACTTC,CASSPTRNEQYF
TRBV29-1,TRBJ1-1,NA,15,NA,TGCAGCGTTGATTTCAGGGGAGGGGGAATGGTTGGAGCTTTCTTT,CSVDFRGGGMVGAFF
TRBV12-3/TRBV12-4,TRBJ2-6,NA,20,NA,TGTGCCAGCAGTTTAGTTAGGCAGGGCTTGCATGTGAGCGGGGCCAACGTCCTGACTTTC,CASSLVRQGLHVSGANVLTF
TRBV12-3/TRBV12-4,TRBJ2-6,NA,15,NA,TGTGCCAGCTCCTCGGTCCCCTCTGGGGCCAACGTCCTGACTTTC,CASSSVPSGANVLTF
TRBV3-1,TRBJ2-7,few,14,NA,TGTGCCAGCAGCCACCGGCCGGCGGGCTACGAGCAGTACTTC,CASSHRPAGYEQYF
TRBV5-1,TRBJ1-1,NA,13,NA,TGCGCCAGCAGCTCACACAGCAACACTGAAGCTTTCTTT,CASSSHSNTEAFF
TRBV3-1,TRBJ1-4,NA,12,NA,TGTGCCAGCAGCCAAGATGGAAAAAAACTGTTTTTT,CASSQDGKKLFF
TRBV5-6,TRBJ2-7,few,14,NA,TGTGCCAGCAGGCGCCGGGACTTATTCTACGAGCAGTACTTC,CASRRRDLFYEQYF
TRBV10-2,TRBJ1-1,NA,14,NA,TGCGCCAGCGGGCCGGGGTTTGTCGCCACTGAAGCTTTCTTT,CASGPGFVATEAFF
TRBV7-9,TRBJ2-3,NA,16,NA,TGTGCCAGCAGCATGCTACAGGCTCAGGGCACAGATACGCAGTATTTT,CASSMLQAQGTDTQYF
TRBV29-1,TRBJ2-1,NA,12,NA,TGCAGCGCGGGAGTGAGGCACAATGAGCAGTTCTTC,CSAGVRHNEQFF
TRBV7-2,TRBJ2-7,few,14,TRBD2,TGTGCCAGCAGCTCCCGAGCGGGAGTATGGGAGCAGTACTTC,CASSSRAGVWEQYF
TRBV5-1,TRBJ2-5,NA,17,TRBD2,TGCGCCAGCAGCTCCATCCCTTCTAGCGGGAGAGCTGAGACCCAGTACTTC,CASSSIPSSGRAETQYF
TRBV20-1,TRBJ2-6,NA,14,NA,TGCAGTGCTAGAGGACAGGTGGGGGCCAACGTCCTGACTTTC,CSARGQVGANVLTF
TRBV29-1,TRBJ1-2,few,13,NA,TGCAGCGTTGAGGTTGGAATCGCCTATGGCTACACCTTC,CSVEVGIAYGYTF
TRBV18,TRBJ2-1,NA,15,TRBD2,TGTGCCAGCTCACCACGCGGGGGAGACTACAATGAGCAGTTCTTC,CASSPRGGDYNEQFF
TRBV29-1,TRBJ1-2,NA,14,NA,TGCAGCGCCGTGGGCAGGGGAAGTAACTATGGCTACACCTTC,CSAVGRGSNYGYTF
TRBV18,TRBJ2-1,NA,14,TRBD2,TGTGCCAGCTCACCACAGGCGGGGGGGTCGGAGCAGTTCTTC,CASSPQAGGSEQFF
TRBV24-1,TRBJ2-1,NA,17,TRBD2,TGTGCCACCAGTGATGCTGGACTAGCGGGAGTTGGGTCAGGGCAGTTCTTC,CATSDAGLAGVGSGQFF
TRBV20-1,TRBJ1-4,once,12,TRBD1,TGCAGTGCTACCTACAGGGGCGAAAAACTGTTTTTT,CSATYRGEKLFF
TRBV7-3,TRBJ2-1,NA,13,NA,TGTGCCAGCAGCTTCGAACCAGGCTTAGAGCAGTTCTTC,CASSFEPGLEQFF
TRBV5-5,TRBJ1-6,NA,15,NA,TGTGCCAGCAGTGGGGGGACGGCTTATAATTCACCCCTCCACTTT,CASSGGTAYNSPLHF
TRBV12-3/TRBV12-4,TRBJ2-1,NA,18,TRBD2,TGTGCCAGCAGTCCGAGTCGACTAGCCCGGATAATTCGCGATGAGCAGTTCTTC,CASSPSRLARIIRDEQFF
TRBV12-3/TRBV12-4,TRBJ1-2,NA,13,NA,TGTGCCAGCAGTTGGACACCGCACTATGGCTACACCTTC,CASSWTPHYGYTF
TRBV30,TRBJ1-1,NA,12,NA,TGTGCCTGGAGTTCTCGACTTGGTGAAGCTTTCTTT,CAWSSRLGEAFF
TRBV6-6,TRBJ1-2,NA,12,NA,TGTGCCAGCACCCCGTTGGCTTATGGCTACACCTTC,CASTPLAYGYTF
TRBV6-5,TRBJ1-2,NA,16,TRBD1,TGTGCCAGCAGCCCGGTTACCGGGACAGGGGACTATGGCTACACCTTC,CASSPVTGTGDYGYTF
TRBV20-1,TRBJ2-5,few,13,NA,TGCAGTGCTATCACCCAGGGCGCGGAGACCCAGTACTTC,CSAITQGAETQYF
TRBV10-3,TRBJ2-1,few,13,TRBD1,TGTGCCATCAGGGGACAGGGGGCGTTGGAGCAGTTCTTC,CAIRGQGALEQFF
TRBV4-1,TRBJ1-1,once,15,NA,TGCGCCAGCAGCCCACCAGAGGCGCGGGGGGCTGAAGCTTTCTTT,CASSPPEARGAEAFF
TRBV20-1,TRBJ2-3,NA,15,TRBD1,TGCAGTGCTAGGGGGACAGGGGGCTGGGCAGATACGCAGTATTTT,CSARGTGGWADTQYF